This TCR beta chain was sequenced for a study of T cells in Graves' hyperthyroidism and ophthalmopathy (dated by TCRdb to about 2019). As for the study more broadly: TCR V-J signatures able to tell the groups apart were searched for in a discovery cohort of 95 to 100 patients, of whom more than 40 had Graves' ophthalmopathy and roughly 57 had stable Graves' hyperthyroidism. Prospective prediction of ophthalmopathy was tested in an independent validation cohort consisting of under 20 hyperthyroidism patients and some 16 patients who later progressed to ophthalmopathy. The approximately 100 discovery patients were randomly split 7:3 into training and test sets. The study also compared thyroid tissue and blood T-cell repertoires from roughly six Graves' hyperthyroidism patients. After sampling, hyperthyroidism patients received methimazole starting at 30 mg daily, and ophthalmopathy patients received high-dose intravenous methylprednisolone. The paper describes TCR Vbeta CDR3 sequencing of more than 120 peripheral blood samples, made up of some 40 ophthalmopathy patients, 70 to 80 hyperthyroidism patients and approximately 17 progressor patients.

Patients with uncontrolled infections, other autoimmune diseases, pregnancy or lactation were excluded. Diagnoses were based on clinical symptoms, serum thyroxine and TRAb, thyroid ultrasound and orbital computed tomography. Trizol reagent was used to extract total RNA, and RNA quality was then checked on an Agilent 2100 Bioanalyzer. Points on this clonotype: The clone's antigen remains unknown. No clone much larger than this one lies a single base away; base qualities are absent.

Amplification of TCR beta CDR3 regions was carried out from RNA transcripts. A first-round RT-PCR of the TCR CDR3 used the HTBI primer set with the Qiagen OneStep RT-PCR kit. Libraries were constructed in a second round of multiplex PCR, after which size selection and purification were performed. The libraries were sequenced on an Illumina HiSeq2000 using paired-end 100 bp reads. As for how the authors treated the data: SOAPnuke was used to process the raw data, removing reads that contained adapters or uncalled bases, had a mean Phred below 15, or lacked an exact match to the constant primer or identifier. COPE v1.2.5 was used to merge the high-quality paired reads, and each unique nucleotide sequence was defined as a clonotype. MiTCR v1.1 was used to align clonotypes to the IMGT TRBV, TRBD and TRBJ reference segments. The analysis was restricted to V-J combinations with a frequency above 0.0001, which together covered about 99% of the repertoires. A TCS score was defined as the ratio of F50 (clonal expansion) to E x V (chaos), with BLOSUM62-based TCRdist applied between CDR3 peptides within each V-J. Welch's t-statistics and random forest reduced fewer than 550 V-J features to about 12, which were used in a naive Bayes classifier (R e1071). Thyroid-blood repertoire similarity was quantified with the Morisita-Horn index. The public reads were run again by TCRdb, first through fastp at Q25 and then through MiXCR, and only productive beta chains were kept. Rows matching on CDR3 protein sequence are summarized as one entry with the most common DNA and genes. TCRdb, not the authors, supplied the V and J calls. This sample gives about 570,000 distinct CDR3 sequences in total; 46% of them show up just once. The ten top clones hold around 19% of the sample.

The trim is 11 bases for V and 4 bases for J, with a gap of 21 bases between the germline ends. The germline V gene provides CDR1 ENHRY and CDR2 SYGVKD. The CDR3 spans 16 residues, from the cysteine through the phenylalanine. Only the CDR3 part of the read is kept: 48 bases, read in frame from the first base. The paper as a whole reports these results and caveats: Most expanded thyroid clonotypes (frequency above 0.001) were also detected in blood, a finding suggesting that blood repertoires may reflect thyroid immune responses. Ophthalmopathy was separated from stable hyperthyroidism by a 13 V-J signature model, with 85% to 90% sensitivity and approximately 81% specificity obtained in cross-validation and 80%/75% obtained in testing. In validation, the model predicted progression to ophthalmopathy with over 65% sensitivity and 72% to 85% specificity, a median of about six months before onset. No statistical method was used to fix the sample size in advance, and group allocation was not hidden from the investigators.

This receptor was obtained from an adult woman with Graves' disease, either hyperthyroidism or ophthalmopathy (not recorded which). The sequence joins TRBV10-3 to TRBJ1-6, and possibly TRBD1, on 6 matching bases. Sequencing used peripheral blood or thyroid tissue (not recorded which). The DNA reads TGTGCCTCAACCAGCAGGTTGGACAGTTATAATTCACCCCTCCACTTT. It encodes CASTSRLDSYNSPLHF.